The 22 T cell receptor beta chains given below trace back to one sample, sequenced in a study of T-cell reconstitution after alpha-beta-depleted transplantation in children. TCRbeta library construction was performed incorporating unique molecular identifiers. TCRdb analysed the PCR reads with MiXCR anew, one entry per CDR3 protein. This table has more than 200,000 distinct CDR3 sequences, 17% appearing once. Sequencing was performed on PBMCs, mostly from graft donor cells, taken 360 days after TCRalphabeta/CD19-depleted stem cell transplant. All receptors come from a male patient under 10 years old who had a stem cell transplant for acute lymphoblastic leukemia, so the T cells may come from the graft donor.

The rearrangement joins TRBV4-2 to TRBJ1-2; no clear D. CDR1 and CDR2 (germline): LGHNA, YNFKEQ. Trimming took off 2 bases at V and 5 bases at J, with 15 bases between the two ends. This CDR3 has 15 residues. CDR3 region: CASSQPRTDLYGYTF. The CDR3 DNA reads as TGTGCCAGCAGCCAACCCCGGACCGATCTGTATGGCTACACCTTC.

This clonotype was counted ten times or more. This chain connects TRBV18 to TRBJ2-3; the D is unclear. V lost 3 bases and J lost 4, with 5 bases in between. The CDR3 has 12 residues. CDR1 KGHSH and CDR2 LQKENI come from the germline V gene. Written as DNA, the CDR3 is TGTGCCAGCTCACCTTCCCCAGATACGCAGTATTTT. Protein product: CASSPSPDTQYF.

This clonotype turned up a few times. This sequence joins TRBV27 and TRBJ2-2, with 8 positions matching TRBD1. The germline CDR1 and CDR2 sequences are MNHEY and SMNVEV (reference sequence). CDR3 size: 17 residues. J lost 5 bases, V lost 6 bases, and 14 bases had no gene match. The CDR3 loop reads CASSSYPGQGGTGELFF. CDR3 bases: TGTGCCAGCAGCTCATACCCAGGACAGGGAGGAACCGGGGAGCTGTTTTTT.

In this sample, this clonotype turned up many times. The V call is TRBV5-1, the J call TRBJ2-3; 13 nucleotides align to TRBD2. The CDR3 extends over 16 amino acids. Germline CDR1 and CDR2: SGHRS and YFSETQ. J gave up 1 base and V 4 bases, and 3 bases lay outside the gene matches. The CDR3 region is CASSPGLAGGTDTQYF. The CDR3 coding sequence is TGCGCCAGCAGCCCCGGACTAGCGGGGGGCACAGATACGCAGTATTTT.

The rearrangement uses TRBV9 and TRBJ1-5; D might be TRBD1 (5 bases). V gave up 0 bases and J gave up 6 bases, with 16 bases separating them. CDR1 and CDR2 (germline): SGDLS, YYNGEE. There are 16 residues in the CDR3. The CDR3 loop is CASSVGAKHGGQPQHF. Here the CDR3 DNA reads TGTGCCAGCAGCGTAGGGGCAAAACATGGGGGTCAGCCCCAGCATTTT.

This chain connects TRBV2 to TRBJ1-1; D is ambiguous. Germline V gene sequence: CDR1 SNHLY, CDR2 FYNNEI. CDR3 length: 12 amino acids. V was clipped by 5 bases and J by 4 bases, with 8 bases between them. The CDR3 loop is CASSQAGTEAFF. The CDR3 coding sequence is TGTGCCAGCAGTCAGGCGGGCACTGAAGCTTTCTTT.

The chain is built from TRBV6-1 and TRBJ1-2; 7 bases align to TRBD1. V was clipped by 6 bases and J by 12 bases; unmatched bases: 13. Germline V gene sequence: CDR1 MNHNS, CDR2 SASEGT. The CDR3 runs to 13 residues. The CDR3 loop is CASRPSTGRRDTF. In nucleotides, the CDR3 is TGTGCCAGCAGGCCTTCGACAGGGCGTCGAGACACCTTC.

This clonotype was observed a handful of times. The chain joins TRBV7-9 to TRBJ1-1; no clear D. The CDR3 runs 13 residues. V was trimmed by 5 bases and J by 4 bases, leaving 11 bases between them. Germline V CDR1 and CDR2: SEHNR, FQNEAQ (reference sequence). In DNA, the CDR3 is TGTGCCAGCAGCGCCTCGGCCGGCACTGAAGCTTTCTTT. Its translation: CASSASAGTEAFF.

This clonotype appeared a few times. The J gene is TRBJ2-1, the V gene TRBV14; the match to TRBD2 covers 11 bases. J was trimmed by 3 bases and V by 3 bases; bases with no gene match: 7. Germline V gene lookup returns CDR1 SGHDN and CDR2 FVKESK. The CDR3 runs 17 residues. CDR3 sequence reads: CASSHPAGTSGYNEQFF. CDR3 sequence (DNA): TGTGCCAGCAGCCATCCAGCCGGGACTAGCGGCTACAATGAGCAGTTCTTC.

J is TRBJ2-7 and V is TRBV25-1; TRBD2 is a possible D gene (5 bases). This CDR3 has 13 amino acids. Trimming removed 3 bases from V and 6 bases from J, with 12 bases in between. The germline V gene encodes CDR1 MGHDK and CDR2 SYGVNS. CDR3 in amino acids: CASSDSGIIEQYF. The CDR3 DNA reads TGTGCCAGCAGTGATTCCGGGATCATCGAGCAGTACTTC.

This clonotype was picked up a small number of times. The chain recombines TRBV6-2 or TRBV6-3 with TRBJ2-7; D is undetermined. Trimming removed 0 bases at V and 5 bases at J, with 14 bases between. The germline gives CDR1 MNHEY, CDR2 SVGEGT. The CDR3 contains 15 residues. The CDR3 DNA reads TGTGCCAGCAGTTACTCGGAACGGAATTTCCACGAGCAGTACTTC. Protein sequence: CASSYSERNFHEQYF.

This sequence joins TRBV5-1 and TRBJ2-7; a possible D gene is TRBD1 (6 bases). The CDR3 spans 16 residues. Germline V gives CDR1 SGHRS, CDR2 YFSETQ. Trimming removed 0 bases at V and 5 bases at J, with 18 bases between. The chain's CDR3 is CASSLGRQGILNEQYF. Here the CDR3 DNA reads TGCGCCAGCAGCTTGGGGAGGCAGGGGATCCTCAACGAGCAGTACTTC.

This clonotype was counted many times. The chain is built from TRBV4-1 and TRBJ2-1, with 13 bases identical to TRBD2. Germline CDR1 is MGHRA and CDR2 is YSYEKL. The V and J ends lost 1 base and 8 bases, in that order; junction bases with no gene match: 8. The CDR3 is made up of 17 amino acids. In DNA, the CDR3 is TGCGCCAGCAGCCAAGGCCGCGGACTAGCGGGGGAGGATGAGCAGTTCTTC. It is translated as CASSQGRGLAGEDEQFF.

The rearrangement links TRBV10-3 to TRBJ2-3; 11 bases map to TRBD1. The germline V gene encodes CDR1 ENHRY and CDR2 SYGVKD. Losses at the gene ends were 7 bases for V and 4 bases for J; bases not matched to a gene: 7. The CDR3 length is 15 residues. The CDR3 loop reads CAIIAGQGDPDTQYF. The CDR3 bases are TGTGCCATCATTGCGGGACAGGGGGACCCAGATACGCAGTATTTT.

Many counts were recorded for this clonotype. In nucleotides, the CDR3 is TGTGCCAGCAGCCCTTGGCGGGGATACTCCTACGAGCAGTACTTC. It encodes CASSPWRGYSYEQYF. The chain links TRBV3-1 to TRBJ2-7; perhaps TRBD2 as D (6 bases). The CDR3 is 15 amino acids. V dropped 4 bases and J dropped 0 bases, with 13 bases sitting between them. Germline values: CDR1 LGHDT, CDR2 YNNKEL (reference sequence).

The V gene is TRBV7-8, the J gene TRBJ2-3, with 12 bases aligning to TRBD2. Germline trimming cut 6 bases from V and 3 bases from J; bases unmatched to any gene: 10. CDR1 SGHVS and CDR2 FQNEAQ come from the germline V gene. CDR3 length: 17 residues. This CDR3 reads CASSTSGGPIRTDTQYF. CDR3 DNA sequence: TGTGCCAGCAGTACTAGCGGGGGGCCGATTCGGACAGATACGCAGTATTTT.

The V call is TRBV5-1, the J call TRBJ2-5; possibly TRBD2 for D (5 bases). Germline CDR1 reads SGHRS; CDR2 reads YFSETQ. The CDR3 loop spans 15 amino acids. The V end lost 0 bases, the J end lost 5 bases, and 14 bases lay between the germline ends. DNA for the CDR3: TGCGCCAGCAGCTTGGTTCCCCCGGGGTCGGAGACCCAGTACTTC. It codes for CASSLVPPGSETQYF.

This clonotype was picked up a small number of times. The rearrangement links TRBV7-6 to TRBJ2-1, with 9 bases matching TRBD1. Losses at the gene ends were 1 base for V and 6 bases for J; bases not matched to a gene: 4. In germline, CDR1 is SGHVS, CDR2 FNYEAQ. The CDR3 has 15 residues. Written as DNA, the CDR3 is TGTGCCAGCAGCTTAGTACAGGGGGCAGGCAATGAGCAGTTCTTC. Its protein is CASSLVQGAGNEQFF.

This chain uses TRBV6-2 or TRBV6-3 with TRBJ2-1; 9 nucleotides align to TRBD2. V was pared by 3 bases and J by 2 bases, with 11 bases of the junction left unmatched. Germline loops: CDR1 MNHEY, CDR2 SVGEGT. The CDR3 is 18 residues long. The CDR3 reads CASSYRNLLAGPYNEQFF. DNA of the CDR3: TGTGCCAGCAGTTATCGGAACCTTCTAGCGGGGCCCTACAATGAGCAGTTCTTC.

V and J are TRBV14 and TRBJ2-4; D is tentatively TRBD1 or TRBD2 (5 bases each). CDR3 length: 12 residues. V lost 0 bases, J lost 8 bases, and 5 bases lay in between. Germline CDR1 and CDR2: SGHDN and FVKESK. In DNA, the CDR3 is TGTGCCAGCAGCCAAGAGGGGGACATTCAGTACTTC. Amino acids: CASSQEGDIQYF. The full variable domain, rest sourced from reference TRBV14 and TRBJ2-4, is EAGVTQFPSHSVIEKGQTVTLRCDPISGHDNLYWYRRVMGKEIKFLLHFVKESKQDESGMPNNRFLAERTGGTYSTLKVQPAELEDSGVYFCASSQEGDIQYFGAGTRLSVL.

The sample holds a few counts of this clonotype. This chain links TRBV20-1 with TRBJ1-4; 8 bases align to TRBD1. This CDR3 has 13 residues. J gave up 12 bases and V 7 bases, and 13 bases lay outside the gene matches. Germline V gene lookup returns CDR1 DFQATT and CDR2 SNEGSKA (reference sequence). This chain's CDR3 is CSVIKGQDAELFF. The CDR3 DNA sequence: TGCAGTGTTATTAAGGGACAGGACGCGGAACTGTTTTTT.

The chain recombines TRBV5-1 with TRBJ2-1; possible D gene TRBD2, 6 bases. The CDR3 contains 14 residues. Trimming took off 4 bases at V and 4 bases at J, with 12 bases between the two ends. The germline CDR1 and CDR2 sequences are SGHRS and YFSETQ. The chain's CDR3 is CASSHLEGYNEQFF. The CDR3 region has the DNA TGCGCCAGCAGCCACCTGGAGGGTTACAATGAGCAGTTCTTC.